This is a list of T cell receptor beta chains from one sample in a study of cytomegalovirus exposure and HLA in healthy donors. Libraries were prepared by immunoSEQ multiplex PCR; TCRdb keeps only in-frame clonotypes and omits some of them. The sample lists 120,000 or so clones, over 80% occurring once. The source material was PBMCs. Every receptor here comes from a man aged 25 to 40 in good health and CMV-seronegative. The CDR3 runs from the conserved cysteine through the conserved F or W. A D gene is named only where the DNA matches it firmly. The size entry is marked missing in some rows and otherwise reads once, few, many or a size class.

CDR3nt: TGCGCCAGCAGCTTGGGGCCGGGACTACACTACAATGAGCAGTTCTTC
CDR3aa: CASSLGPGLHYNEQFF
v_gene: TRBV5-1
j_gene: TRBJ2-1
len: 16
abundance: once
d_gene: TRBD2

CDR3nt: TGTGCCAGCAGCTCCGGGACAGGGAACGAGCAGTACTTC
CDR3aa: CASSSGTGNEQYF
v_gene: TRBV11-3
j_gene: TRBJ2-7
len: 13
abundance: once
d_gene: TRBD1

CDR3nt: TGTGCCAGCACCCCTAAGGTAGAAGCGTACGAGCAGTACTTC
CDR3aa: CASTPKVEAYEQYF
v_gene: TRBV28
j_gene: TRBJ2-7
len: 14
abundance: .
d_gene: .

CDR3nt: TGTGCCAGCAGCGTGACAGGGTATGGCTACACCTTC
CDR3aa: CASSVTGYGYTF
v_gene: TRBV7-9
j_gene: TRBJ1-2
len: 12
abundance: .
d_gene: TRBD1

CDR3nt: TGTGCCAGCAGCTTCGAGGCTAATGAAAAACTGTTTTTT
CDR3aa: CASSFEANEKLFF
v_gene: TRBV11-2
j_gene: TRBJ1-4
len: 13
abundance: .
d_gene: .

CDR3nt: TGTGCCAGCAGGGCCAGTGGAGCTAAAAACATTCAGTACTTC
CDR3aa: CASRASGAKNIQYF
v_gene: TRBV28
j_gene: TRBJ2-4
len: 14
abundance: few
d_gene: .

CDR3nt: TGTGCCTGGAGCGGGGACTATGGCTACACCTTC
CDR3aa: CAWSGDYGYTF
v_gene: TRBV30
j_gene: TRBJ1-2
len: 11
abundance: .
d_gene: .

CDR3nt: TGTGCCAGCAGCCTAGAAAGGGGGAACTATGGCTACACCTTC
CDR3aa: CASSLERGNYGYTF
v_gene: TRBV2
j_gene: TRBJ1-2
len: 14
abundance: .
d_gene: .

CDR3nt: TGTGCCAGCAGTTTGCCGGGGGACGGGGGGGCCGGGTCCGAGCAGTACTTC
CDR3aa: CASSLPGDGGAGSEQYF
v_gene: TRBV28
j_gene: TRBJ2-7
len: 17
abundance: .
d_gene: TRBD2

CDR3nt: TGCGCCAGCAGCCTGAGGGGGACTAGCGGGGGGGCAGGTCACGAGCAGTACTTC
CDR3aa: CASSLRGTSGGAGHEQYF
v_gene: TRBV4-3
j_gene: TRBJ2-7
len: 18
abundance: .
d_gene: TRBD2

CDR3nt: TGCAGCGTTCGCCGGGACAGGACCTACGAGCAGTACTTC
CDR3aa: CSVRRDRTYEQYF
v_gene: TRBV29-1
j_gene: TRBJ2-7
len: 13
abundance: .
d_gene: TRBD1

CDR3nt: TGCGCCAGCAGCTTGGCCGGGACAGGGGAGGAGACCCAGTACTTC
CDR3aa: CASSLAGTGEETQYF
v_gene: TRBV5-1
j_gene: TRBJ2-5
len: 15
abundance: few
d_gene: TRBD1

CDR3nt: TGCGCCAGCAGTCAATCCCGACAGGTCATACCCCCCACCCATTCACCCCTCCACTTT
CDR3aa: CASSQSRQVIPPTHSPLHF
v_gene: TRBV23-1
j_gene: TRBJ1-6
len: 19
abundance: .
d_gene: .

CDR3nt: TGTGCCAGCAGCCCAGGGAACACCGGGGAGCTGTTTTTT
CDR3aa: CASSPGNTGELFF
v_gene: TRBV7-2
j_gene: TRBJ2-2
len: 13
abundance: .
d_gene: .

CDR3nt: TGTGCCAGCAGTTCCTATCGGGACAGAACATACTACGAGCAGTACTTC
CDR3aa: CASSSYRDRTYYEQYF
v_gene: TRBV27
j_gene: TRBJ2-7
len: 16
abundance: .
d_gene: TRBD1

CDR3nt: TGTGCCAGCAGCCGTGGGACAGGCCATACGCAGTATTTT
CDR3aa: CASSRGTGHTQYF
v_gene: TRBV9
j_gene: TRBJ2-3
len: 13
abundance: .
d_gene: TRBD1

CDR3nt: TGTGCCACCGGGACTAGCGGGGGGACGGTCGGGGAGCTGTTTTTT
CDR3aa: CATGTSGGTVGELFF
v_gene: TRBV7-9
j_gene: TRBJ2-2
len: 15
abundance: .
d_gene: TRBD2

CDR3nt: TGTGCCAGCAGTTTACTACTAGCGGGGGGGCGGTATAATGAGCAGTTCTTC
CDR3aa: CASSLLLAGGRYNEQFF
v_gene: TRBV27
j_gene: TRBJ2-1
len: 17
abundance: .
d_gene: TRBD2

CDR3nt: TGTGCCAGCAGTCCAGGGACAGGGATACCCTACGAGCAGTACTTC
CDR3aa: CASSPGTGIPYEQYF
v_gene: TRBV27
j_gene: TRBJ2-7
len: 15
abundance: .
d_gene: TRBD1

CDR3nt: TGTGCCAGCAGCTTAGAGGGGCTGACAGATACGCAGTATTTT
CDR3aa: CASSLEGLTDTQYF
v_gene: TRBV7-9
j_gene: TRBJ2-3
len: 14
abundance: .
d_gene: .

CDR3nt: TGTGCCAGCAGCCCCATGGCCTCTTACTATGGCTACACCTTC
CDR3aa: CASSPMASYYGYTF
v_gene: TRBV5-8
j_gene: TRBJ1-2
len: 14
abundance: once
d_gene: .

CDR3nt: TGCGCCAGCAGCCGCAAGACTAGCAGAGACACAGATACGCAGTATTTT
CDR3aa: CASSRKTSRDTDTQYF
v_gene: TRBV5-1
j_gene: TRBJ2-3
len: 16
abundance: .
d_gene: TRBD2

CDR3nt: TGCGCCAGCAGGGACAGCTTAGCCAAAAACATTCAGTACTTC
CDR3aa: CASRDSLAKNIQYF
v_gene: TRBV10-2
j_gene: TRBJ2-4
len: 14
abundance: few
d_gene: .

CDR3nt: TGCGCCAGCAGCCAAGAAGGCGGAGCTGGGGGGGGAGAGACCCAGTACTTC
CDR3aa: CASSQEGGAGGGETQYF
v_gene: TRBV4-1
j_gene: TRBJ2-5
len: 17
abundance: .
d_gene: TRBD2

CDR3nt: TGTGCCAGCAGTGAAGAATGGAGACAGGGATGGAGCACAGATACGCAGTATTTT
CDR3aa: CASSEEWRQGWSTDTQYF
v_gene: TRBV6-1
j_gene: TRBJ2-3
len: 18
abundance: .
d_gene: TRBD1

CDR3nt: TGTGCCAGCAAAGGGGGACACAATAATTCACCCCTCCACTTT
CDR3aa: CASKGGHNNSPLHF
v_gene: TRBV6-5
j_gene: TRBJ1-6
len: 14
abundance: .
d_gene: .

CDR3nt: TGTGCCAGCAGCTACATACAGGGGCCCACTGAAGCTTTCTTT
CDR3aa: CASSYIQGPTEAFF
v_gene: TRBV7-2
j_gene: TRBJ1-1
len: 14
abundance: few
d_gene: TRBD1

CDR3nt: TGTGCCAGCTCACCCCGGCCAGGGCTCTACAATGAGCAGTTCTTC
CDR3aa: CASSPRPGLYNEQFF
v_gene: TRBV18
j_gene: TRBJ2-1
len: 15
abundance: few
d_gene: .

CDR3nt: TGTGCCAGCAGTTACCGCGGAGTCAATCAGCCCCAGCATTTT
CDR3aa: CASSYRGVNQPQHF
v_gene: TRBV6-5
j_gene: TRBJ1-5
len: 14
abundance: .
d_gene: .

CDR3nt: TGCGCCAGCAGACTGGACACCCTTAAACCCCTCCACTTT
CDR3aa: CASRLDTLKPLHF
v_gene: TRBV10-2
j_gene: TRBJ1-6
len: 13
abundance: .
d_gene: .

CDR3nt: TGCGCCAGCAGCCAAGTTGCGGGTCAGACCTACAATGAGCAGTTCTTC
CDR3aa: CASSQVAGQTYNEQFF
v_gene: TRBV4-3
j_gene: TRBJ2-1
len: 16
abundance: .
d_gene: .

CDR3nt: TGTGCCAGCAGTTTTTGGCCCTCCCGGACAGGCGAGTACGAGCAGTACTTC
CDR3aa: CASSFWPSRTGEYEQYF
v_gene: TRBV28
j_gene: TRBJ2-7
len: 17
abundance: .
d_gene: TRBD1

CDR3nt: TGCGCCAGCAGCCAATTCAACTCGGACAGGGAATATGGCTACACCTTC
CDR3aa: CASSQFNSDREYGYTF
v_gene: TRBV4-1
j_gene: TRBJ1-2
len: 16
abundance: .
d_gene: TRBD1

CDR3nt: TGTGCCAGCAGTTGGGACAGGGGGCTTCTCGGGGAGCTGTTTTTT
CDR3aa: CASSWDRGLLGELFF
v_gene: TRBV27
j_gene: TRBJ2-2
len: 15
abundance: .
d_gene: TRBD1

CDR3nt: TGTGCCAGCAGTTACTCAGCGGGGGGGCTCACCGGGGAGCTGTTTTTT
CDR3aa: CASSYSAGGLTGELFF
v_gene: TRBV6-5
j_gene: TRBJ2-2
len: 16
abundance: .
d_gene: TRBD2

CDR3nt: TGTGCCAGCAGCTCCCCAAAAGGAGCTAATGAAAAACTGTTTTTT
CDR3aa: CASSSPKGANEKLFF
v_gene: TRBV5-5
j_gene: TRBJ1-4
len: 15
abundance: once
d_gene: .

CDR3nt: TGCGCCAGCAGCTTGGAAGGACAGACGGACGAGCAGTACTTC
CDR3aa: CASSLEGQTDEQYF
v_gene: TRBV5-1
j_gene: TRBJ2-7
len: 14
abundance: .
d_gene: .

CDR3nt: TGCGCCAGCAGCTTGGATACAGGGGGGAACTATGGCTACACCTTC
CDR3aa: CASSLDTGGNYGYTF
v_gene: TRBV5-1
j_gene: TRBJ1-2
len: 15
abundance: few
d_gene: TRBD1

CDR3nt: TGTGCCAGCAGCCCGAAGGGTTGGGGGGGCATTGGCTATGGCTACACCTTC
CDR3aa: CASSPKGWGGIGYGYTF
v_gene: TRBV5-8
j_gene: TRBJ1-2
len: 17
abundance: .
d_gene: .

CDR3nt: TGTGCCAGCAGCTGGACAGCACAACACTCTGGAAACACCATATATTTT
CDR3aa: CASSWTAQHSGNTIYF
v_gene: TRBV7-9
j_gene: TRBJ1-3
len: 16
abundance: .
d_gene: .

CDR3nt: TGCGCCAGCAGCTTGGGGAGCTCCTACGAGCAGTACTTC
CDR3aa: CASSLGSSYEQYF
v_gene: TRBV5-1
j_gene: TRBJ2-7
len: 13
abundance: .
d_gene: .

CDR3nt: TGCGCCAGCAGCTCCGGGCTAGGGGCTGAGCAGTTCTTC
CDR3aa: CASSSGLGAEQFF
v_gene: TRBV4-1
j_gene: TRBJ2-1
len: 13
abundance: .
d_gene: .

CDR3nt: TGTGCCAGCAGTTTTCGCCCGGGGACAGGGGGATTCTATGGCTACACCTTC
CDR3aa: CASSFRPGTGGFYGYTF
v_gene: TRBV28
j_gene: TRBJ1-2
len: 17
abundance: .
d_gene: TRBD1

CDR3nt: TGTGCCTGGAGTGTAGAGGTTTCAGATACGCAGTATTTT
CDR3aa: CAWSVEVSDTQYF
v_gene: TRBV30
j_gene: TRBJ2-3
len: 13
abundance: .
d_gene: .

CDR3nt: TGTGCCAGCAGCTCCCCTGACAGTCTGAACACTGAAGCTTTCTTT
CDR3aa: CASSSPDSLNTEAFF
v_gene: TRBV7-8
j_gene: TRBJ1-1
len: 15
abundance: .
d_gene: .

CDR3nt: TGTGCCAGCAGCGTTGCAGGGGCGAACACCGGGGAGCTGTTTTTT
CDR3aa: CASSVAGANTGELFF
v_gene: TRBV9
j_gene: TRBJ2-2
len: 15
abundance: .
d_gene: .

CDR3nt: TGCGCCAGCAGCAGGGACAGGGTCACTGAAGCTTTCTTT
CDR3aa: CASSRDRVTEAFF
v_gene: TRBV5-1
j_gene: TRBJ1-1
len: 13
abundance: .
d_gene: TRBD1

CDR3nt: TGTGCCAGCAGCTTAGGACAGGCCCCACCTGAGCAGTACTTC
CDR3aa: CASSLGQAPPEQYF
v_gene: TRBV7-2
j_gene: TRBJ2-7
len: 14
abundance: .
d_gene: .

CDR3nt: TGTGCCAGCAGTGAAGGGAACAGTCTCTATGGCTACACCTTC
CDR3aa: CASSEGNSLYGYTF
v_gene: TRBV2
j_gene: TRBJ1-2
len: 14
abundance: .
d_gene: .

CDR3nt: TGTGCCAGCAGTTACTTGAGGACAGCCCCCTATGGCTACACCTTC
CDR3aa: CASSYLRTAPYGYTF
v_gene: TRBV6-5
j_gene: TRBJ1-2
len: 15
abundance: few
d_gene: .

CDR3nt: TGTGCCTGGAGCATGACAGGGGACGATCAGCCCCAGCATTTT
CDR3aa: CAWSMTGDDQPQHF
v_gene: TRBV30
j_gene: TRBJ1-5
len: 14
abundance: .
d_gene: TRBD1

CDR3nt: TGTGCCAGCTCACCGGGACAGGGAACCTACGAGCAGTACTTC
CDR3aa: CASSPGQGTYEQYF
v_gene: TRBV18
j_gene: TRBJ2-7
len: 14
abundance: .
d_gene: TRBD1

CDR3nt: TGTGCCAGCAGCTCCTTAGGTGGGGGGGACTACGAGCAGTACTTC
CDR3aa: CASSSLGGGDYEQYF
v_gene: TRBV11-2
j_gene: TRBJ2-7
len: 15
abundance: .
d_gene: TRBD2

CDR3nt: TGCGCCAGCAGCCAAGATACTCTCTTTGGGGCCAACGTCCTGACTTTC
CDR3aa: CASSQDTLFGANVLTF
v_gene: TRBV4-3
j_gene: TRBJ2-6
len: 16
abundance: few
d_gene: .

CDR3nt: TGTGCCAGCAGTTACTCCCCCGCCCTCGGGGGTTCACCCCTCCACTTT
CDR3aa: CASSYSPALGGSPLHF
v_gene: TRBV6-6
j_gene: TRBJ1-6
len: 16
abundance: once
d_gene: .

CDR3nt: TGTGCCAGCAGCCTAGCGGGGTGGAGTGAGACCCAGTACTTC
CDR3aa: CASSLAGWSETQYF
v_gene: TRBV28
j_gene: TRBJ2-5
len: 14
abundance: .
d_gene: TRBD2